A few counts support the clone carrying this T cell receptor (beta chain). The sample is drawn from a study of CD8+ T cells in alopecia areata. As for the study in general: Patients received oral tofacitinib, 5 to 10 mg twice daily, for moderate-to-severe alopecia areata.

It was cDNA, reverse transcribed from extracted RNA, that served as the sequencing template. Sequencing used immunoSEQ multiplex PCR; TCRdb keeps in-frame clones, though not all of them. The sample records under 95,000 clones, around three quarters being singletons. Treatment defined: oral pan-JAK inhibitor, 5-10 mg twice daily. The CDR3 totals 16 residues. Trimming took 4 bases from V and 7 from J; bases not matched to a gene: 7. Germline CDR1 SGHVS, CDR2 FNYEAQ. The sample in question was CD8+ T cells sorted from blood, obtained at week 44, from a patient treated with tofacitinib. This chain links TRBV7-6 with TRBJ2-3, with 14 bases lining up with TRBD2. This sequence was found in a human donor with alopecia areata. CDR3 DNA: TGTGCCAGCAGCTCCGGGACTAGCGGGGGTGCCAATACGCAGTATTTT. Translated, it gives CASSSGTSGGANTQYF.